This T cell receptor beta chain was captured by sequencing in a study of vaccination effects on CD4 cells after COVID-19. Overall study context: Samples that were drawn after vaccination came a median of 72 days after the second dose.

This CDR3 spans 13 amino acids. Germline V gene sequence: CDR1 SGHTS, CDR2 YDEGEE. The V end was cut by 4 bases, the J end by 8 bases, with 13 bases between. Notes on the study in general: Researchers report that only 1 of 255 vaccine-induced clones in healthy vaccinees cross-reacted with common cold coronaviruses. After vaccination, at late timepoints, clones induced by infection and by vaccine contracted markedly.

A word on this clone: Its antigen remains unknown.

Assay used: immunoSEQ multiplex PCR; TCRdb lists only in-frame clones, some missing. This sample has roughly 71,000 clones, with approximately 80% found just once. Viral peptide pool expansion of antigen-specific CD4+ T cells preceded sequencing in the ViraFEST assay. The culture ran for nine to ten days, and then CD4+ T cells were isolated. Participants received two doses of either the BNT162b2 or mRNA-1273 vaccine. At days 3 and 7, half of the medium was exchanged for IL-2 medium. This clonotype was sampled from a human donor who received a COVID-19 vaccine. This rearrangement joins TRBV5-8 to TRBJ1-5, with D possibly matching TRBD1 (6 bases). The sample consisted of CD4+ T cells from PBMCs cultured with HCoV-229E spike peptides, taken after COVID-19 vaccination. The CDR3 spells CASSPRGFEPQHF. The CDR3 nucleotides read TGTGCCAGCAGCCCCAGGGGTTTCGAGCCCCAGCATTTT.